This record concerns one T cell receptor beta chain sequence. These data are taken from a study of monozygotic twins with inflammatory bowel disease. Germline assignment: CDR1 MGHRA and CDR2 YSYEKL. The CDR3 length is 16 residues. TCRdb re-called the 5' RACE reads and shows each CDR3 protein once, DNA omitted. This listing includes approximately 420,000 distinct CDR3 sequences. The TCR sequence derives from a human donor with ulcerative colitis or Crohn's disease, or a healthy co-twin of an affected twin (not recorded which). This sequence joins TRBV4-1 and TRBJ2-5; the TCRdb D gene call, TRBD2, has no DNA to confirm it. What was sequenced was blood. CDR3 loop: CASSQAGAGGQETQYF.